This is a list of T cell receptor beta chains from one sample in a study of cytomegalovirus exposure and HLA in healthy donors. Generated by immunoSEQ multiplex PCR, the TCRdb table keeps only in-frame clones and is missing some. The top ten hold 1.1% of the sample, which has about 58,000 clones, about 88% seen once. The sequenced sample was PBMCs. The receptor source for this set is a man aged 18-30 years in good health and CMV-seronegative. Both conserved end residues are part of each CDR3. D genes are given only for firm matches. Where a row states a size, it is once, few, many or the class of an expanded clone; other rows omit it.

TRBV28	TRBJ2-1	14	.	.	CASSFVGTYNEQFF	TGTGCCAGCAGTTTTGTCGGTACCTACAATGAGCAGTTCTTC
TRBV6-5	TRBJ2-7	12	few	TRBD2	CATGGSSYEQYF	TGTGCAACCGGGGGGAGCTCCTACGAGCAGTACTTC
TRBV6-1	TRBJ2-1	13	.	.	CASSENRFNEQFF	TGTGCCAGCAGTGAAAACAGATTCAATGAGCAGTTCTTC
TRBV11-2	TRBJ2-6	17	.	TRBD2	CASSLIRGGAGANVLTF	TGTGCCAGCAGCTTAATTCGGGGGGGGGCTGGGGCCAACGTCCTGACTTTC
TRBV5-1	TRBJ2-1	15	.	TRBD2	CASSSGGPENNEQFF	TGCGCCAGCAGCTCGGGGGGTCCGGAGAACAATGAGCAGTTCTTC
TRBV5-6	TRBJ2-7	18	once	TRBD2	CASSSNFRTSGVSYEQYF	TGTGCCAGCAGCTCAAATTTTCGGACTAGCGGAGTCTCCTACGAGCAGTACTTC
TRBV13	TRBJ2-7	14	.	.	CASSLGQGGDEQYF	TGTGCCAGCAGCTTAGGACAGGGGGGGGACGAGCAGTACTTC
TRBV28	TRBJ2-7	14	.	.	CASSLSQGFDEQYF	TGTGCCAGCAGTTTAAGCCAGGGGTTCGACGAGCAGTACTTC
TRBV10-1	TRBJ2-5	13	once	.	CANPTCAQETQYF	TGCGCCAACCCCACTTGTGCCCAAGAGACCCAGTACTTC
TRBV7-8	TRBJ1-5	17	.	.	CASSLGDRPTVDQPQHF	TGTGCCAGCAGCTTAGGCGATAGACCGACAGTGGATCAGCCCCAGCATTTT
TRBV7-9	TRBJ2-1	13	once	.	CASSSPGTGEQFF	TGTGCCAGCAGCTCTCCTGGGACTGGCGAGCAGTTCTTC
TRBV28	TRBJ2-7	13	.	.	CASSLVGSGEQYF	TGTGCCAGCAGTTTAGTGGGTAGCGGCGAGCAGTACTTC
TRBV28	TRBJ2-3	19	once	TRBD2	CASSFPPGLAGGSTDTQYF	TGTGCCAGCAGTTTTCCCCCGGGACTAGCGGGAGGGAGCACAGATACGCAGTATTTT
TRBV6-4	TRBJ1-2	13	.	.	CASRTRVQGGYTF	TGTGCCAGCCGCACACGGGTACAGGGTGGCTACACCTTC
TRBV20-1	TRBJ2-7	11	.	.	CSAAMEPNRYF	TGCAGTGCCGCGATGGAGCCTAACCGGTACTTC
TRBV9	TRBJ2-7	14	.	.	CASSVVYSHDEQYF	TGTGCCAGCAGCGTAGTCTATTCCCACGACGAGCAGTACTTC
TRBV4-1	TRBJ2-1	15	.	TRBD1	CASSQPGQGRNEQFF	TGCGCCAGCAGCCAGCCGGGACAGGGAAGGAATGAGCAGTTCTTC
TRBV11-2	TRBJ2-7	15	.	.	CASSLEGGVSYEQYF	TGTGCCAGCAGCTTGGAAGGGGGGGTCTCCTACGAGCAGTACTTC
TRBV18	TRBJ2-1	16	few	.	CASSPPETALNNEQFF	TGTGCCAGCTCACCACCTGAGACAGCGCTTAACAATGAGCAGTTCTTC
TRBV11-2	TRBJ2-7	12	.	.	CASSLTGYEQYF	TGTGCCAGCAGCTTAACAGGGTACGAGCAGTACTTC
TRBV28	TRBJ1-1	11	once	.	CASSPNTEAFF	TGTGCCAGCAGCCCAAACACTGAAGCTTTCTTT
TRBV4-3	TRBJ1-1	15	once	.	CASSQDWGGHTEAFF	TGCGCCAGCAGCCAAGATTGGGGGGGCCACACTGAAGCTTTCTTT
TRBV7-9	TRBJ2-7	14	.	.	CASSLGPGLNEQYF	TGTGCCAGCAGCTTAGGTCCAGGCCTGAACGAGCAGTACTTC
TRBV28	TRBJ2-7	13	.	.	CASSPQGLPEQYF	TGTGCCAGCAGTCCCCAGGGTCTCCCCGAGCAGTACTTC
TRBV5-4	TRBJ2-3	15	once	TRBD2	CASSLRREFGDTQYF	TGTGCCAGCAGCTTGCGGCGGGAGTTTGGAGATACGCAGTATTTT
TRBV27	TRBJ2-1	13	.	TRBD2	CASSWTSGNEQFF	TGTGCCAGCAGCTGGACTAGCGGCAATGAGCAGTTCTTC
TRBV11-3	TRBJ2-7	14	.	.	CASSLARAAYEQYF	TGTGCCAGCAGCTTGGCCAGGGCGGCCTACGAGCAGTACTTC
TRBV2	TRBJ1-2	15	few	.	CASRRKLAKAGGYTF	TGTGCCAGCAGAAGAAAACTGGCCAAGGCGGGGGGCTACACCTTC
TRBV5-6	TRBJ2-7	12	.	.	CASSRDSYEQYF	TGTGCCAGCAGCCGCGACAGCTACGAGCAGTACTTC
TRBV27	TRBJ2-4	14	.	.	CASSLGPAKNIQYF	TGTGCCAGCAGTTTGGGCCCCGCCAAAAACATTCAGTACTTC
TRBV6-5	TRBJ2-7	16	.	TRBD1	CASSYSTGQGVYEQYF	TGTGCCAGCAGTTACTCGACGGGACAGGGGGTCTACGAGCAGTACTTC
TRBV6-5	TRBJ2-3	14	.	.	CASSSTRLTDTQYF	TGTGCCAGCAGCTCGACACGTCTCACAGATACGCAGTATTTT
TRBV6-5	TRBJ2-6	15	.	.	CASSTEGAGANVLTF	TGTGCCAGCAGTACCGAGGGGGCTGGGGCCAACGTCCTGACTTTC
TRBV4-1	TRBJ2-1	14	once	.	CASSLGGAVNEQFF	TGCGCCAGCAGCCTGGGAGGAGCCGTAAATGAGCAGTTCTTC
TRBV6-6	TRBJ2-5	16	.	TRBD2	CASSYSGTSGTETQYF	TGTGCCAGCAGTTACTCAGGCACTAGCGGGACAGAGACCCAGTACTTC
TRBV27	TRBJ2-7	15	.	TRBD2	CASSLFAGGSYEQYF	TGTGCCAGCAGTTTATTCGCGGGAGGCTCCTACGAGCAGTACTTC
TRBV19	TRBJ2-5	13	.	.	CASRPGSRETQYF	TGTGCCAGTAGGCCAGGAAGCAGGGAGACCCAGTACTTC
TRBV7-9	TRBJ1-3	15	.	.	CASIPALGLWNTIYF	TGTGCCAGCATCCCCGCCCTGGGGCTTTGGAACACCATATATTTT
TRBV9	TRBJ2-1	15	.	TRBD2	CASSVGLAGGNEQFF	TGTGCCAGCAGCGTAGGACTAGCGGGAGGTAATGAGCAGTTCTTC
TRBV27	TRBJ2-2	14	.	.	CASSLISGTGELFF	TGTGCCAGCAGTTTAATAAGCGGGACCGGGGAGCTGTTTTTT
TRBV7-2	TRBJ2-3	18	.	.	CASSLGGAGRLSTDTQYF	TGTGCCAGCAGCTTAGGAGGCGCAGGGAGGCTGAGCACAGATACGCAGTATTTT
TRBV6-5	TRBJ2-5	13	.	.	CASTRTNQETQYF	TGTGCCAGCACAAGGACTAACCAAGAGACCCAGTACTTC